These 29 T cell receptor beta chains came from one sample sequenced in a study of blood T cell repertoires in COVID-19. Measured with immunoSEQ multiplex PCR; TCRdb has only the in-frame clones, and not every one. The data hold 490,000 or so clones, with less than 90% observed a single time. The sequencing input was PBMCs or T cells enriched from blood (not recorded which). The receptors come from a woman aged 60-70 years who had recovered from COVID-19.

The V gene is TRBV9, the J gene TRBJ1-2; 10 positions match TRBD1. The length of the CDR3 is 15 residues. Germline CDR1 is SGDLS and CDR2 is YYNGEE. The ends lost 6 bases at V and 4 bases at J; junction bases unmatched: 9. The CDR3 loop is CASTLTGGLFYGYTF. The CDR3 DNA reads as TGTGCCAGCACCCTGACAGGGGGCCTTTTCTATGGCTACACCTTC. Variable domain in full (rest from reference TRBV9 and TRBJ1-2): DSGVTQTPKHLITATGQRVTLRCSPRSGDLSVYWYQQSLDQGLQFLIQYYNGEERAKGNILERFSAQQFPDLHSELNLSSLELGDSALYFCASTLTGGLFYGYTFGSGTRLTVV.

The J gene is TRBJ1-1, the V gene TRBV7-6; D gene unclear. Trimming shortened V by 3 bases and J by 1 base, and 12 bases separated the two germline ends. This CDR3 has 15 amino acids. Germline CDR1 is SGHVS and CDR2 is FNYEAQ. CDR3 in amino acids: CASSLGTAANTEAFF. The CDR3 DNA reads TGTGCCAGCAGCTTGGGTACAGCTGCGAACACTGAAGCTTTCTTT. Full variable domain (rest looked up from reference TRBV7-6 and TRBJ1-1): GAGVSQSPRYKVTKRGQDVALRCDPISGHVSLYWYRQALGQGPEFLTYFNYEAQQDKSGLPNDRFSAERPEGSISTLTIQRTEQRDSAMYRCASSLGTAANTEAFFGQGTRLTVV.

The rearrangement joins TRBV10-3 to TRBJ2-1, with TRBD1 matching over 10 bases. Trimming cost V 2 bases and J 8 bases; bases outside gene matches: 0. The CDR3 has 13 residues. The V gene's germline CDR1 is ENHRY and CDR2 SYGVKD. CDR3 loop: CAISEGTGDEQFF. CDR3 nucleotide sequence: TGTGCCATCAGTGAGGGGACAGGGGATGAGCAGTTCTTC.

This chain joins TRBV6-5 and TRBJ1-1, with unresolved D. The CDR3 length is 15 residues. Germline loops: CDR1 MNHEY, CDR2 SVGAGI. Between the trimmed V and J ends, which lost 2 bases and 0 bases, there was a span of 10 bases. CDR3 sequence reads: CASSYAGSMNTEAFF. The CDR3 nucleotides read TGTGCCAGCAGTTACGCGGGCAGTATGAACACTGAAGCTTTCTTT.

The chain combines TRBV2 with TRBJ1-3, with TRBD1 matching over 7 bases. V lost 6 bases, J lost 0 bases, and 5 bases stayed unmatched. Germline CDR1 is SNHLY and CDR2 is FYNNEI. The CDR3 covers 15 residues. The CDR3 is CASSQGQFSGNTIYF. The CDR3 DNA follows: TGTGCCAGCAGCCAGGGACAGTTCTCTGGAAACACCATATATTTT. Using reference TRBV2 and TRBJ1-3 for the parts outside the CDR3, the full variable domain is EPEVTQTPSHQVTQMGQEVILRCVPISNHLYFYWYRQILGQKVEFLVSFYNNEISEKSEIFDDQFSVERPDGSNFTLKIRSTKLEDSAMYFCASSQGQFSGNTIYFGEGSWLTVV.

This clone occurred a few times. V is TRBV7-2 and J is TRBJ2-2; 12 positions match TRBD2. The CDR3 consists of 18 residues. Germline V gene lookup returns CDR1 SGHTA and CDR2 FQGNSA. V lost 3 bases, J lost 4 bases, and 9 bases stayed unmatched. Here the CDR3 DNA reads TGTGCCAGCAGCTTCCGAACTAGCGGGGGGCCCGGCACCGGGGAGCTGTTTTTT. This encodes CASSFRTSGGPGTGELFF.

The rearrangement links TRBV7-2 to TRBJ1-3; D is possibly TRBD1 (6 bases). CDR1 and CDR2 (germline): SGHTA, FQGNSA. The V end lost 2 bases, the J end lost 0 bases, and 8 bases lay between the germline ends. The CDR3 extends over 15 amino acids. The CDR3 reads CASSLRTASGNTIYF. In nucleotides, the CDR3 is TGTGCCAGCAGCTTACGGACAGCCTCTGGAAACACCATATATTTT.

The CDR3 reads CASSRGLGGYGYTF. The CDR3 region has the DNA TGTGCCAGCAGCAGGGGGCTGGGTGGCTATGGCTACACCTTC. This chain joins TRBV25-1 and TRBJ1-2; 8 positions agree with TRBD1. The CDR3 has 14 amino acids. Germline CDR1 reads MGHDK; CDR2 reads SYGVNS. J lost 4 bases, V lost 6 bases, and 7 bases had no gene match.

The chain links TRBV18 to TRBJ2-7, with 9 nucleotides matching TRBD1. The CDR3 runs 13 residues. The germline V gene has CDR1 KGHSH and CDR2 LQKENI. Losses at the gene ends were 2 bases for V and 6 bases for J; bases not matched to a gene: 2. The CDR3 DNA follows: TGTGCCAGCTCACCAACGACAGGGGGCGAGCAGTACTTC. Its translation is CASSPTTGGEQYF.

The chain couples TRBV10-3 to TRBJ1-2, with no clear D. Trimming removed 8 bases at V and 2 bases at J, with 9 bases between. This CDR3 spans 12 amino acids. Germline V CDR1 and CDR2: ENHRY, SYGVKD. CDR3 residues: CAIPRGNYGYTF. CDR3 nucleotide sequence: TGTGCCATCCCACGGGGAAACTATGGCTACACCTTC.

The chain uses TRBV18 and TRBJ2-3, with TRBD2 matching over 7 bases. There are 15 residues in the CDR3. The V segment lost 6 bases and the J segment 0 bases; nucleotides outside the gene matches: 6. Germline loops: CDR1 KGHSH, CDR2 LQKENI. The CDR3 DNA is TGTGCCAGCTCCCCCTGGGAGGGGAGCACAGATACGCAGTATTTT. This translates into CASSPWEGSTDTQYF.

This clone was detected once. A read error may account for a junction end that differs from germline. V usage is TRBV5-4 and J usage is TRBJ2-1; 7 positions agree with TRBD2. The CDR3 sequence is 15 residues long. The V gene's germline CDR1 is SGHNT and CDR2 YYREEE (reference sequence). The CDR3 region is CASSSAGISNNEQFF. The CDR3 bases are TGTGCCAGCAGCTCAGCGGGAATCTCCAACAATGAGCAGTTCTTC. Variable domain in full (rest from reference TRBV5-4 and TRBJ2-1): ETGVTQSPTHLIKTRGQQVTLRCSSQSGHNTVSWYQQALGQGPQFIFQYYREEENGRGNFPPRFSGLQFPNYSSELNVNALELDDSALYLCASSSAGISNNEQFFGPGTRLTVL.

This rearrangement joins TRBV5-8 to TRBJ1-1; 12 bases align to TRBD1. V trimming: 5 bases; J trimming: 5 bases; junction bases outside the gene matches: 16. CDR1 and CDR2 (germline): SGHTS, YDEGEE. The CDR3 spans 18 residues. The CDR3 coding sequence is TGTGCCAGCAGATATACCGGGACAGGGGGCCACATGGGGACTGAAGCTTTCTTT. This sequence encodes CASRYTGTGGHMGTEAFF.

This sequence joins TRBV3-1 (or the pseudogene TRBV3-2) and TRBJ1-2; D is undetermined. Germline V gives CDR1 LGHDT, CDR2 YNNKEL (reference sequence). The CDR3 contains 13 residues. V was clipped by 4 bases and J by 8 bases, with 14 bases between them. CDR3 loop: CASSRGVRWGYTF. The CDR3 bases are TGTGCCAGCAGCCGGGGAGTGAGGTGGGGCTACACCTTC.

This clone was seen more than once but under ten times. The rearrangement uses TRBV4-1 and TRBJ1-3; TRBD1 might be the D (6 bases). The ends were cut back, 2 bases at V and 0 bases at J, with 20 bases in the middle. Germline V gene lookup returns CDR1 MGHRA and CDR2 YSYEKL. The CDR3 has 19 residues. The CDR3 sequence: CASSQQYRTAAASGNTIYF. CDR3 coding DNA: TGCGCCAGCAGCCAACAGTATAGGACAGCGGCCGCCTCTGGAAACACCATATATTTT.

The chain couples TRBV7-9 to TRBJ2-7, with TRBD1 as a possible D gene (5 bases). The V gene's germline CDR1 is SEHNR and CDR2 FQNEAQ (reference sequence). V was clipped by 5 bases and J by 2 bases, with 16 bases between them. The CDR3 length is 15 residues. CDR3 nucleotide sequence: TGTGCCAGCAGCGAAGATCCGGACACCCCCTACGAGCAGTACTTC. Translation gives CASSEDPDTPYEQYF.

J is TRBJ2-6 and V is TRBV2, with D possibly being TRBD1 (6 bases). V shed 6 bases and J shed 4 bases, with 19 bases lying between them. Germline lookup yields CDR1 SNHLY and CDR2 FYNNEI. CDR3 length equals 17 residues. CDR3 protein: CASRALQGLSGANVLTF. The CDR3 region has the DNA TGTGCCAGCAGAGCCCTACAGGGCCTGTCAGGGGCCAACGTCCTGACTTTC. The whole variable domain, remainder taken from reference TRBV2 and TRBJ2-6, is EPEVTQTPSHQVTQMGQEVILRCVPISNHLYFYWYRQILGQKVEFLVSFYNNEISEKSEIFDDQFSVERPDGSNFTLKIRSTKLEDSAMYFCASRALQGLSGANVLTFGAGSRLTVL.

This sequence joins TRBV11-2 and TRBJ2-3; 9 nucleotides line up with TRBD1. This CDR3 is built from 15 residues. Trimming took 5 bases from V and 6 from J; bases not matched to a gene: 9. Germline V gives CDR1 SGHAT, CDR2 FQNNGV. CDR3 DNA: TGTGCCAGCAGCCGGGGACAGGGAGGTAGGGATACGCAGTATTTT. Protein product: CASSRGQGGRDTQYF.

This chain uses TRBV5-5 with TRBJ2-2, with D possibly TRBD2 on 7 matching bases. This CDR3 spans 15 amino acids. The germline CDR1 and CDR2 sequences are SGHKS and YYEKEE (reference sequence). Trimming removed 2 bases at V and 7 bases at J, with 15 bases between. CDR3 in amino acids: CASSFPGGPYGELFF. CDR3 sequence (DNA): TGTGCCAGCAGCTTCCCCGGGGGGCCCTACGGGGAGCTGTTTTTT.

The rearrangement joins TRBV24-1 to TRBJ2-1, with D perhaps TRBD1 (6 bases). V was clipped by 4 bases and J by 10 bases, with 10 bases between them. CDR1 is KGHDR and CDR2 is SFDVKD in the germline V gene. The CDR3 is 12 amino acids. CDR3 sequence reads: CATSDNGQEQFF. The CDR3 DNA reads as TGTGCCACCAGTGACAATGGACAGGAGCAGTTCTTC.

This clone was picked up a small number of times. The chain combines TRBV6-5 with TRBJ2-2; a possible D gene is TRBD1 (6 bases). The CDR3 spans 15 residues. Deletions cut 2 bases from V and 2 bases from J, with 9 bases between. Germline loops: CDR1 MNHEY, CDR2 SVGAGI. The CDR3 region is CASSYRTANTGELFF. In DNA form, the CDR3 reads TGTGCCAGCAGTTACCGGACAGCTAACACCGGGGAGCTGTTTTTT.

The gene calls are TRBV10-3 and TRBJ1-2, with TRBD1 matching 7 bases. J gave up 3 bases and V 7 bases, and 8 bases lay outside the gene matches. This CDR3 region has 14 residues. Germline-derived CDR1 and CDR2 are ENHRY and SYGVKD. The CDR3 loop is CAITATGVDYGYTF. The CDR3 DNA reads TGTGCCATCACTGCCACAGGGGTTGACTATGGCTACACCTTC.

About this clone: A junction end diverges from the germline sequence, so it may reflect a read error. The chain carries TRBV6-5 and TRBJ1-4; D remains ambiguous. In germline, CDR1 is MNHEY, CDR2 SVGAGI. There are 15 residues in the CDR3. This CDR3 is CASSYSTTTNEKLFF. For the CDR3, the DNA is TGTGCCAGCAGTTACAGTACAACTACTAATGAGAAACTGTTTTTT.

This clone was observed once. This chain uses TRBV24-1 with TRBJ1-3; D not resolved. The CDR3 contains 15 residues. Germline CDR1 is KGHDR and CDR2 is SFDVKD. Trimming stripped 2 bases from V and 4 bases from J, with 11 bases between. The chain's CDR3 is CATSDSHVPGNTIYF. The CDR3 DNA reads TGTGCCACCAGTGATTCACACGTTCCAGGAAACACCATATATTTT.

This chain joins TRBV3-1 (or the pseudogene TRBV3-2) and TRBJ2-3; D is perhaps TRBD1 (5 bases). Trimming removed 0 bases from V and 3 bases from J, with 10 bases in between. This CDR3 comprises 15 residues. The germline V gene has CDR1 LGHDT and CDR2 YNNKEL (reference sequence). The CDR3 bases are TGTGCCAGCAGCCAAGAAGGGGAATTGACAGATACGCAGTATTTT. Residues: CASSQEGELTDTQYF.

The gene calls are TRBV6-5 and TRBJ1-3, with 7 bases identical to TRBD1. CDR3 size: 16 residues. From germline, CDR1 is MNHEY and CDR2 SVGAGI. J gave up 3 bases and V 2 bases, and 7 bases lay outside the gene matches. CDR3 protein: CASSYLQGHFGNTIYF. CDR3 sequence (DNA): TGTGCCAGCAGTTACCTACAGGGGCACTTTGGAAACACCATATATTTT.

The V gene is TRBV5-6, the J gene TRBJ2-1; 9 bases line up with TRBD1. The CDR3 sequence is 15 residues long. The J segment lost 5 bases and the V segment lost 1 base, leaving 4 bases of the junction unmatched. Germline V gene lookup returns CDR1 SGHDT and CDR2 YYEEEE. CDR3 sequence reads: CASSLWDRVNNEQFF. CDR3 nucleotide sequence: TGTGCCAGCAGCTTGTGGGACAGGGTTAACAATGAGCAGTTCTTC. The full variable domain, with the rest looked up from reference TRBV5-6 and TRBJ2-1, is DAGVTQSPTHLIKTRGQQVTLRCSPKSGHDTVSWYQQALGQGPQFIFQYYEEEERQRGNFPDRFSGHQFPNYSSELNVNALLLGDSALYLCASSLWDRVNNEQFFGPGTRLTVL.

CDR3 coding DNA: TGTGCCAGCAGCCAAGCCTGGGCAGCAACAACTAATGAAAAACTGTTTTTT. Translating gives CASSQAWAATTNEKLFF. J is TRBJ1-4 and V is TRBV3-1 (or the pseudogene TRBV3-2); no clear D. The CDR3 sequence is 17 residues long. V lost 1 base and J lost 0, with 12 bases in between. Germline V gene data show CDR1 as LGHDT and CDR2 as YNNKEL (reference sequence).

This clone was observed a handful of times. V is TRBV2 and J is TRBJ2-7; 9 bases match TRBD2. CDR1 SNHLY and CDR2 FYNNEI come from the germline V gene. This CDR3 comprises 12 residues. V gave up 7 bases and J gave up 6 bases; unmatched junction bases: 4. DNA of the CDR3: TGTGCCAGCACTAGCGGGGTAACCGAGCAGTACGTC. Translated: CASTSGVTEQYV.